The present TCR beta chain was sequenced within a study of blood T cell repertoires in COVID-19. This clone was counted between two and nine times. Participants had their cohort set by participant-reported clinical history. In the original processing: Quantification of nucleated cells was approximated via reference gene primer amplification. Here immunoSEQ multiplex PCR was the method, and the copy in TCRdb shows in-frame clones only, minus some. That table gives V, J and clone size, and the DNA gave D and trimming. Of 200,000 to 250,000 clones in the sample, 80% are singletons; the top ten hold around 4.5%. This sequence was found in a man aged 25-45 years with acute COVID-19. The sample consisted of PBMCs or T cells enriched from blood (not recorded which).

The CDR3 DNA reads as TGTGCCAGCAGCTCAGCGGGCGGGAACGAGCAGTACTTC. Translated: CASSSAGGNEQYF. The V call is TRBV5-4, the J call TRBJ2-7; a possible D gene is TRBD2 (6 bases). Germline V gives CDR1 SGHNT, CDR2 YYREEE (reference sequence). V was trimmed by 3 bases and J by 5 bases, leaving 12 bases between them. CDR3 length: 13 residues.